What follows are 16 T cell receptor beta chains derived from one specimen sequenced in a study of blood T cell repertoires in COVID-19. Repertoires were generated with immunoSEQ multiplex PCR, while TCRdb's copy carries only in-frame clones and drops some. The sample yields 250,000 to 350,000 clones, about nine tenths seen once. Input material: peripheral blood. The receptors derive from a woman in her fifties or sixties with acute or convalescent COVID-19.

This chain joins TRBV12-3 or TRBV12-4 and TRBJ1-6; possibly TRBD1 for D (6 bases). Trimming cost V 6 bases and J 13 bases, with 16 bases left between them. The CDR3 has 13 amino acids. CDR3 DNA sequence: TGTGCCAGCAGCCTCACAGCAGGGGTTCCCCTCCACTTT. This translates into CASSLTAGVPLHF.

V is TRBV4-1 and J is TRBJ2-7; D might be TRBD1 (6 bases). Germline values: CDR1 MGHRA, CDR2 YSYEKL. The CDR3 loop spans 15 amino acids. The V gene lost 2 bases and the J gene lost 3 bases, with 14 bases spanning the gap. Here the CDR3 reads CASSQISTGIYEQYF. The CDR3 coding sequence is TGCGCCAGCAGCCAAATCAGCACAGGGATCTACGAGCAGTACTTC.

This chain uses TRBV24-1 with TRBJ2-3, with TRBD2 identical over 8 bases. The germline V gene encodes CDR1 KGHDR and CDR2 SFDVKD. The V gene end was trimmed by 1 base and the J gene end by 5 bases; junction bases not matched to a gene: 7. The CDR3 runs to 16 residues. The CDR3 loop reads CATSDFVREGVDTQYF. The DNA of the CDR3 is TGTGCCACCAGTGATTTTGTACGGGAGGGCGTAGATACGCAGTATTTT.

This clone has just one count. The gene calls are TRBV6-1 and TRBJ1-3, with 9 nucleotides matching TRBD1. Germline loops: CDR1 MNHNS, CDR2 SASEGT. Germline trimming cut 4 bases from V and 4 bases from J; bases unmatched to any gene: 14. This CDR3 spans 18 amino acids. CDR3 protein: CASSATPNRGRSGNTIYF. The CDR3 bases are TGTGCCAGCAGTGCTACGCCGAACAGGGGGCGGTCGGGAAACACCATATATTTT.

For the CDR3, the DNA is TGTGCCAGCAGTGACACACATACGGGAGTGAATGAGCAGTTCTTC. It yields the protein CASSDTHTGVNEQFF. The rearrangement joins TRBV6-4 to TRBJ2-1; maybe TRBD2 (6 bases). The V gene lost 2 bases and the J gene lost 7 bases, with 15 bases spanning the gap. The CDR3 is 15 amino acids. Per germline, CDR1 MRHNA and CDR2 SNTAGT.

This chain uses TRBV28 with TRBJ1-2; tentative D call: TRBD1 (6 bases). The CDR3 is 14 residues long. Germline loops: CDR1 MDHEN, CDR2 SYDVKM. With 1 base removed from V and 3 bases from J, the gap between germline ends came to 9 bases. The CDR3 sequence: CASSLSGADYGYTF. CDR3 nucleotides: TGTGCCAGCAGTTTATCAGGGGCCGACTATGGCTACACCTTC.

Remarks on this clone: The junction does not match germline at one end; this may be a read error. The V call is TRBV6-5, the J call TRBJ2-5; 9 nucleotides line up with TRBD1. CDR1 is MNHEY, CDR2 SVGAGI, per germline. The CDR3 loop spans 16 amino acids. This CDR3 is CASSYSGTGRSPKLNF. In DNA, the CDR3 is TGTGCCAGCAGTTACTCCGGGACAGGGAGAAGCCCTAAGCTGAACTTC.

The rearrangement uses TRBV7-3 and TRBJ2-7; D may be TRBD2 (6 bases). V lost 2 bases and J lost 5, with 10 bases in between. Germline CDR1 SGHTA, CDR2 FQGTGA. The CDR3 loop spans 13 amino acids. The CDR3 coding sequence is TGTGCCAGCAGCTTAGGGGGGTTCCACGAGCAGTACTTC. Translation: CASSLGGFHEQYF.

The V and J genes are TRBV5-4 and TRBJ2-2, with 9 bases that match TRBD2. Per the germline V gene, CDR1 is SGHNT and CDR2 is YYREEE (reference sequence). The ends lost 0 bases at V and 4 bases at J; junction bases unmatched: 7. The CDR3 extends over 17 amino acids. The CDR3 DNA reads TGTGCCAGCAGCTTGGGAATTAGCGGGGGAGTCACCGGGGAGCTGTTTTTT. Its translation is CASSLGISGGVTGELFF.

The chain employs TRBV28 and TRBJ2-7; TRBD1 matches at 8 bases. Losses at the gene ends were 3 bases for V and 8 bases for J; bases not matched to a gene: 6. The CDR3 spans 13 residues. The V gene's germline CDR1 is MDHEN and CDR2 SYDVKM. CDR3 sequence reads: CASSLGQETKQYF. In DNA form, the CDR3 reads TGTGCCAGCAGTTTGGGACAGGAAACGAAGCAGTACTTC.

This clone was seen at least ten times. The chain carries TRBV4-1 and TRBJ2-1, with TRBD2 matching over 12 bases. The CDR3 has 16 amino acids. CDR1 and CDR2 (germline): MGHRA, YSYEKL. V lost 2 bases, J lost 8 bases, and 7 bases stayed unmatched. In DNA, the CDR3 is TGCGCCAGCAGCCAAACCCTAGCGGGGGGGCTAGATGAGCAGTTCTTC. Protein product: CASSQTLAGGLDEQFF.

The rearrangement links TRBV7-3 to TRBJ2-5, with no clear D. Germline assignment: CDR1 SGHTA and CDR2 FQGTGA. This CDR3 is built from 13 residues. The V end was cut by 2 bases, the J end by 5 bases, with 9 bases between. The CDR3 coding sequence is TGTGCCAGCAGCTTAGACCGGGTGGAGACCCAGTACTTC. Protein sequence: CASSLDRVETQYF.

The J gene is TRBJ1-4, the V gene TRBV4-3; D not certain. V was cut by 4 bases and J by 5 bases, with 11 bases left in between. Per the germline V gene, CDR1 is LGHNA and CDR2 is YSLEER. There are 14 residues in the CDR3. The CDR3 DNA is TGCGCCAGCAGCCCCGGGAGGGTGAATGAAAAACTGTTTTTT. Translated: CASSPGRVNEKLFF.

The DNA for the CDR3 is TGTGCCAGCAGCAAAGTGGGCAGGGCCGAGCAGTACTTC. The encoded protein is CASSKVGRAEQYF. The chain combines TRBV21-1 with TRBJ2-7; the table's TRBD1 call for D was not verified on the DNA. TRBV21-1 is an annotated pseudogene. The CDR3 runs to 13 residues.

The genes are TRBV9 and TRBJ1-6; 9 bases agree with TRBD1. The junction had 7 bases not matched to a gene; V was cut back by 3 bases and J by 9 bases. From germline, CDR1 is SGDLS and CDR2 YYNGEE. The CDR3 has 15 amino acids. The CDR3 loop reads CASSDGGQGSSPLHF. CDR3 nucleotides: TGTGCCAGCAGCGATGGGGGACAGGGTAGTTCACCCCTCCACTTT.

This chain joins TRBV27 and TRBJ1-2, with TRBD1 matching 11 bases. The junction had 8 bases not matched to a gene; V was cut back by 1 base and J by 4 bases. The CDR3 length is 17 residues. Germline V gene data show CDR1 as MNHEY and CDR2 as SMNVEV (reference sequence). Here the CDR3 reads CASSLFGQGARGYGYTF. The CDR3 DNA reads as TGTGCCAGCAGTTTATTTGGACAGGGGGCTCGGGGCTATGGCTACACCTTC.